This T cell receptor beta chain originates from a study of vaccination effects on CD4 cells after COVID-19 (dated by TCRdb to the early 2020s). About the study as a whole: Each participant received two doses of an mRNA SARS-CoV-2 vaccine, either BNT162b2 or mRNA-1273. The study compared SARS-CoV-2 spike-specific CD4+ TCR repertoires before and after mRNA vaccination in COVID-19 convalescent patients and infection-naive vaccine recipients. Altogether, roughly 10 COVID-19 convalescent patients and 4 SARS-CoV-2-naive healthy vaccine recipients made up the full study. Cultures from other donors in the study were sequenced using the Oncomine TCR Beta short-read assay on an Illumina iSeq 100.

The library was built by means of the immunoSEQ multiplex PCR assay. TCR beta CDR3 sequencing was performed on DNA from the cultured, isolated CD4+ T cells. In the source study's methods: Non-productive TCR sequences were removed and reads were trimmed to the CDR3 region, keeping CDR3s of at least 7 amino acids. Antigen-specific clonotypes were identified using the MANAFEST web app by comparison of expansion in peptide wells against reference cultures. Positive clones required FDR<0.05 expansion versus reference and all other wells, odds ratio above 5, and frequency above 0.1% in two replicate wells. A clonotype was called cross-reactive if it was significantly expanded both in SARS-CoV-2 spike wells and in at least one common cold coronavirus spike condition. CDR3 similarity was assessed by Levenshtein distance with the stringdist R package, and unrooted trees were built with ape in R 3.6.1. TCRdb re-hosts the immuneACCESS table, in-frame sequences only. Its copies lack some clones; in the studies checked, an unresolved V gene accounts for under half of them, and the cause for the rest is not known. V, J and clone size reflect that table, while D and trimming were determined from the DNA. The sample table holds 65,000 or so clones, of which less than 85% were seen once. The ten largest clones add up to around 3% of the sample.

Including cysteine and phenylalanine, the CDR3 has 14 amino acids. The entry retains the CDR3 DNA only, 42 bases that are in frame from base 1. CDR1 SGHTS and CDR2 YDEGEE are derived from the germline V gene. V and J lose 0 bases and 5 bases, and a span of 9 bases separates them. To identify antigen-specific CD4+ T cell clonotypes by their expansion, the ViraFEST assay first stimulated PBMC with viral peptide pools and then applied TCR sequencing. After roughly 11 days of culture, CD4+ T cells were isolated with the EasySep CD4+ T cell isolation kit. The absence of prior SARS-CoV-2 infection in healthy vaccine recipients was confirmed by negative nucleocapsid antibodies before and after vaccination. Approximately 2.1 million PBMC per well were cultured in IMDM with roughly 5% human AB serum, 9 to 10 IU/ml IL-2 and gentamicin, plus 10 ug/ml peptides. Half of the culture medium was replaced with fresh IL-2-containing medium on days 3 and 7. Unless noted otherwise, every peptide stimulation condition was cultured in triplicate wells. PBMC were separated from whole blood using Ficoll-Paque Plus gradient centrifugation and were then either cryopreserved at -140C or used fresh. The overlapping peptide pools covered the spike proteins of SARS-CoV-2 and of the common cold coronaviruses HCoV-NL63, HCoV-OC43 and HCoV-229E. The QIAamp micro DNA kit was used to extract genomic DNA from the cultured CD4+ T cells.

This clone has just one count. Its cognate antigen has yet to be identified. No much larger clonotype is one base removed from it; base qualities were not supplied. General findings and caveats noted by the study authors: In healthy vaccine recipients, vaccine-induced clones were almost all SARS-CoV-2 mono-reactive, with only 1 of 255 being cross-reactive with common cold coronaviruses. At late post-vaccination timepoints, both infection-induced and vaccine-induced clones showed marked clonal contraction, consistent with waning T cell responses. Limitations of the study were the small number of convalescent patients and the absence of early post-infection timepoints.

This TCR was sampled from a human donor who received a COVID-19 vaccine. Here the chain combines TRBV5-8 and TRBJ2-1; no D gene can be assigned with confidence. The specimen was CD4+ T cells from PBMCs cultured with HCoV-NL63 spike peptides, collected before COVID-19 vaccination. What the cell subset or site label conveys for this sample: HCoV-NL63 spike overlapping peptide pool stimulation. The nucleotide sequence is TGTGCCAGCAGCTTGGCCCCTGGCAACAATGAGCAGTTCTTC. This is translated as CASSLAPGNNEQFF.